Following are 14 T cell receptor beta chains from one sample sequenced in a study of blood T cells in healthy people across ages. A second roughly 6 to 12 cycle PCR used barcoded and J-beta primers. TCRdb re-derived calls from the 5' RACE reads in MiXCR, one entry per CDR3 protein. The sample contains 800,000 to 950,000 distinct CDR3 sequences, about 48% of which appear only once. The sample taken for sequencing was blood. These receptors all come from a man younger than 45 in good health.

With respect to this clonotype: A read error may explain this, as a much larger clone is one base away. The chain joins TRBV4-3 to TRBJ1-2; TRBD1 is a possible D gene (6 bases). With 5 bases removed from V and 6 bases from J, the gap between germline ends came to 19 bases. Looked up from germline, CDR1 is LGHNA and CDR2 is YSLEER. CDR3 length equals 15 residues. The CDR3, as DNA: TGCGCCAGCAGCTTGTCCAGGACAGCTTCTAATGGCTACACCTTC. Translating gives CASSLSRTASNGYTF.

The rearrangement links TRBV5-4 to TRBJ2-7; D gene ambiguous. This CDR3 is 14 amino acids long. Germline CDR1 is SGHNT and CDR2 is YYREEE (reference sequence). V lost 7 bases to trimming and J lost 2 bases, with 16 bases between them. CDR3 residues: CASARMTDPYEQYF. CDR3 nucleotide sequence: TGTGCCAGCGCGAGAATGACGGACCCCTACGAGCAGTACTTC. Based on the CDR3 plus reference TRBV5-4 and TRBJ2-7, the full variable domain is ETGVTQSPTHLIKTRGQQVTLRCSSQSGHNTVSWYQQALGQGPQFIFQYYREEENGRGNFPPRFSGLQFPNYSSELNVNALELDDSALYLCASARMTDPYEQYFGPGTRLTVT.

This clonotype was counted once. The genes are TRBV7-9 and TRBJ2-3, with D maybe TRBD1 (6 bases). CDR3 length: 16 amino acids. V was pared by 4 bases and J by 7 bases, with 21 bases between. Germline CDR1 reads SEHNR; CDR2 reads FQNEAQ (reference sequence). In DNA, the CDR3 is TGTGCCAGCAGCTCGCCACAGGGCTACGGAATCAATACGCAGTATTTT. It codes for CASSSPQGYGINTQYF.

The chain recombines TRBV7-2 with TRBJ2-4; TRBD1 is a possible D gene (6 bases). The CDR3 has 14 amino acids. Deletions cut 4 bases from V and 6 bases from J, with 13 bases between. Germline V CDR1 and CDR2: SGHTA, FQGNSA. CDR3 nucleotide sequence: TGTGCCAGCAGCTCAGACAGGAGCAGAAACATTCAGTACTTC. Residues: CASSSDRSRNIQYF.

The chain couples TRBV6-2 or TRBV6-3 to TRBJ2-5; 8 bases agree with TRBD2. After removal of 6 bases from V and 3 bases from J, the junction contained 9 bases not matched to a gene. Germline loops: CDR1 MNHEY, CDR2 SVGEGT. The CDR3 has 15 residues. CDR3 nucleotides: TGTGCCAGCAGCAGTCCGGGACTAGTCAAAGAGACCCAGTACTTC. Translated: CASSSPGLVKETQYF.

Here the CDR3 reads CASSLEARSGANVLTF. In DNA form, the CDR3 reads TGCGCCAGCAGCTTGGAGGCCAGGTCTGGGGCCAACGTCCTGACTTTC. The rearrangement uses TRBV5-1 and TRBJ2-6; D is ambiguous. The V end lost 0 bases, the J end lost 1 base, and 8 bases lay between the germline ends. Germline V lookup: CDR1 SGHRS, CDR2 YFSETQ. The CDR3 has 16 amino acids. Filled out from reference TRBV5-1 and TRBJ2-6, the complete variable domain reads KAGVTQTPRYLIKTRGQQVTLSCSPISGHRSVSWYQQTPGQGLQFLFEYFSETQRNKGNFPGRFSGRQFSNSRSEMNVSTLELGDSALYLCASSLEARSGANVLTFGAGSRLTVL.

The rearrangement joins TRBV28 to TRBJ2-3; perhaps TRBD1 as D (6 bases). From germline, CDR1 is MDHEN and CDR2 SYDVKM. The CDR3 has 15 amino acids. Trimming removed 5 bases from V and 3 bases from J, with 15 bases in between. CDR3 in amino acids: CASSRRKGGTDTQYF. The CDR3 nucleotides are TGTGCCAGCAGTCGCCGAAAAGGGGGTACAGATACGCAGTATTTT.

This clonotype has just a few counts. The V call is TRBV4-3, the J call TRBJ1-2, with D perhaps TRBD1 (5 bases). With 4 bases removed from V and 6 bases from J, the gap between germline ends came to 12 bases. Looked up from germline, CDR1 is LGHNA and CDR2 is YSLEER. There are 13 residues in the CDR3. The DNA of the CDR3 is TGCGCCAGCAGCCCGCTTGGGGCCCATGGCTACACCTTC. The encoded protein is CASSPLGAHGYTF.

This chain uses TRBV6-5 with TRBJ1-2, with 9 bases that match TRBD1. CDR1 is MNHEY, CDR2 SVGAGI, per germline. The CDR3 loop spans 16 amino acids. Trimming took 0 bases from V and 6 from J; bases not matched to a gene: 8. The DNA of the CDR3 is TGTGCCAGCAGTTACTCCGACCGTACAGGGGGCGATGGCTACACCTTC. Its translation is CASSYSDRTGGDGYTF.

The rearrangement uses TRBV6-5 and TRBJ1-1, with D perhaps matching TRBD1 (5 bases). Looked up from germline, CDR1 is MNHEY and CDR2 is SVGAGI. The germline V and J ends were trimmed by 0 bases and 5 bases, with 10 bases remaining between them. CDR3 length: 14 amino acids. The CDR3 spells CASSYSGERTEAFF. CDR3 sequence (DNA): TGTGCCAGCAGTTACTCGGGGGAGAGGACTGAAGCTTTCTTT.

The J gene is TRBJ2-5, the V gene TRBV10-3; a weak D match, TRBD2 (5 bases). CDR3 size: 12 residues. Germline-derived CDR1 and CDR2 are ENHRY and SYGVKD. Trimming shortened V by 2 bases and J by 12 bases, and 13 bases separated the two germline ends. CDR3 bases: TGTGCCATCAGTGAGGAACGGGGTAGAAAGTACTTC. This sequence encodes CAISEERGRKYF.

The V gene is TRBV28, the J gene TRBJ2-3, with unresolved D. CDR1 MDHEN and CDR2 SYDVKM come from the germline V gene. V was clipped by 2 bases and J by 0 bases, with 15 bases between them. The CDR3 loop spans 17 amino acids. The CDR3 reads CASSLVFPTVSTDTQYF. Here the CDR3 DNA reads TGTGCCAGCAGTTTAGTCTTTCCGACGGTCAGCACAGATACGCAGTATTTT.

V usage is TRBV12-3 or TRBV12-4 and J usage is TRBJ2-1; a weak D match, TRBD1 (6 bases). CDR3 length equals 16 residues. V lost 2 bases to trimming and J lost 3 bases, with 14 bases between them. Here the CDR3 reads CASSLTGLGRYNEQFF. As DNA, the CDR3 is TGTGCCAGCAGTTTAACAGGGCTTGGGCGCTACAATGAGCAGTTCTTC.

As concerns this clonotype: A much larger clone lies a single base off, so this may be a read error. The chain combines TRBV7-2 with TRBJ1-2; D is possibly TRBD1 (6 bases). Trimming pared 5 bases from V and 3 bases from J, leaving 13 bases between. There are 14 residues in the CDR3. Germline V gene data show CDR1 as SGHTA and CDR2 as FQGNSA. CDR3 loop: CASSAKDSHYGYTF. For the CDR3, the DNA is TGTGCCAGCAGCGCTAAGGACAGCCACTATGGCTACACCTTC.